This T cell receptor (beta chain) was found in a study of cytomegalovirus exposure and HLA in healthy donors. Study background: The early release's HLA-typed donors yielded 65 million to 85 million unique TCRs.

PCR employed 60 Vbeta and 13 Jbeta primers. Original analysis: A later analysis counted about 80 million unique TCR beta chains, around 10 million shared. Only in-frame clones appear in the TCRdb table, and some are missing; sequencing was by immunoSEQ multiplex PCR. Clonal size and the V and J genes are those of that table, whereas D and trimming came from the DNA. The repertoire holds around 91,000 clones, with 86% as singletons. The V segment lost 4 bases and the J segment 4 bases; nucleotides outside the gene matches: 6. Germline V gene data show CDR1 as KGHSH and CDR2 as LQKENI. The CDR3 is made up of 14 amino acids. Study results and limitations: In an earlier analysis, in several hundred donors, most V segments appeared productive either ~87% or ~30% of the time. Per published reports, the classifier diagnosed cytomegalovirus status with high specificity and sensitivity.

Details on this clone: Antigen unknown.

The sample was PBMCs. The clonotype comes from a young man in good health and CMV-seropositive. The rearrangement uses TRBV18 and TRBJ2-7, with 8 bases matching TRBD2. CDR3 nucleotides: TGTGCCAGCTCACGCGGGGGGACATATTACGAGCAGTACTTC. Translation gives CASSRGGTYYEQYF.